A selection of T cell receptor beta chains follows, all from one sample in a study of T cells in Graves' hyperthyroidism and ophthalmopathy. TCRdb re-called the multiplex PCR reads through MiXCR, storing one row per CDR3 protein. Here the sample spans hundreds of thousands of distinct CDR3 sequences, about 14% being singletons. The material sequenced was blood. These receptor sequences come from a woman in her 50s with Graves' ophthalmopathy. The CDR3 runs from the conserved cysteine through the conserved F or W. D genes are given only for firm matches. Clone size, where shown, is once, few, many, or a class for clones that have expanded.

CDR3 DNA: TGTGCCAGCAAGGACAGGGGGCCGGGTGAAGCTTTCTTT; CDR3 protein: CASKDRGPGEAFF; V gene: TRBV12-3/TRBV12-4; D gene: TRBD1; clone size: many; J gene: TRBJ1-1
CDR3 DNA: TGTGCCAGTAGTACAGGACTCCCCTATGGCTACACCTTC; CDR3 protein: CASSTGLPYGYTF; V gene: TRBV19; D gene: .; clone size: .; J gene: TRBJ1-2
CDR3 DNA: TGCGCCAGCAGACGAACAGGGCTGAACACTGAAGCTTTCTTT; CDR3 protein: CASRRTGLNTEAFF; V gene: TRBV5-1; D gene: .; clone size: many; J gene: TRBJ1-1
CDR3 DNA: TGTGCCAGCAGCTTTTCCGGGACAGGACTCTACAATGAGCAGTTCTTC; CDR3 protein: CASSFSGTGLYNEQFF; V gene: TRBV7-2; D gene: TRBD1; clone size: many; J gene: TRBJ2-1
CDR3 DNA: TGTGTCACGGGCCGGGGGTACACAGATACGCAGTATTTT; CDR3 protein: CVTGRGYTDTQYF; V gene: TRBV24-1; D gene: .; clone size: .; J gene: TRBJ2-3
CDR3 DNA: TGTACCAGCAGCCAGGGGAGCTCTGGGGCCAACGTCCTGACTTTC; CDR3 protein: CTSSQGSSGANVLTF; V gene: TRBV3-1; D gene: .; clone size: .; J gene: TRBJ2-6
CDR3 DNA: TGTGCCAGCAGTTTATACCTTGGGACTGGCGAGCAGTACTTC; CDR3 protein: CASSLYLGTGEQYF; V gene: TRBV27; D gene: .; clone size: .; J gene: TRBJ2-7
CDR3 DNA: TGTGCCAGTAGTTCTCAGACAGGAGTAGGGGGCTACACCTTC; CDR3 protein: CASSSQTGVGGYTF; V gene: TRBV19; D gene: .; clone size: .; J gene: TRBJ1-2
CDR3 DNA: TGTGCCAGCAGCTTAGCGGGAGGTCCCACAGATACGCAGCATTTT; CDR3 protein: CASSLAGGPTDTQHF; V gene: TRBV7-2; D gene: .; clone size: few; J gene: TRBJ1-5
CDR3 DNA: TGTGCCAGCAGCCCGAGCGGGAGGCTCGAGCAGTACTTC; CDR3 protein: CASSPSGRLEQYF; V gene: TRBV7-2; D gene: TRBD2; clone size: .; J gene: TRBJ2-7
CDR3 DNA: TGTGCCAGCAGCTTAGACAGGAATGAAAAACTGTTTTTT; CDR3 protein: CASSLDRNEKLFF; V gene: TRBV7-6; D gene: .; clone size: .; J gene: TRBJ1-4
CDR3 DNA: TGTGCCAGCAGCTTGCCCCAGGGCGGAGAGCAGTACTTC; CDR3 protein: CASSLPQGGEQYF; V gene: TRBV5-1; D gene: .; clone size: few; J gene: TRBJ2-7
CDR3 DNA: TGTGCCAGCAGCTTAGACCGACAGTTCTACGAGCAGTACTTC; CDR3 protein: CASSLDRQFYEQYF; V gene: TRBV11-2; D gene: .; clone size: many; J gene: TRBJ2-7
CDR3 DNA: TGTGCCAGCAGACTAGAGGACAATGAGCAGTTCTTC; CDR3 protein: CASRLEDNEQFF; V gene: TRBV12-3/TRBV12-4; D gene: .; clone size: many; J gene: TRBJ2-1
CDR3 DNA: TGTGCCAGCAGCTCTAACCGACTGGGGACCGGGGAGCTGTTTTTT; CDR3 protein: CASSSNRLGTGELFF; V gene: TRBV11-3; D gene: .; clone size: few; J gene: TRBJ2-2
CDR3 DNA: TGCAGTGCCATTCCTAAGGCGGGAGGCTACGAGCAGTACTTC; CDR3 protein: CSAIPKAGGYEQYF; V gene: TRBV20-1; D gene: TRBD2; clone size: many; J gene: TRBJ2-7
CDR3 DNA: TGCGCCAGCAGCCAAGACAGGGATGGCACCGGGGAGCTGTTTTTT; CDR3 protein: CASSQDRDGTGELFF; V gene: TRBV4-3; D gene: .; clone size: .; J gene: TRBJ2-2
CDR3 DNA: TGTGCCAGCAGCTTTGGAGGCTCGGAGTTCTTC; CDR3 protein: CASSFGGSEFF; V gene: TRBV5-4; D gene: .; clone size: .; J gene: TRBJ2-1
CDR3 DNA: TGTGCCAGCAGCGCGGTGACGCCGGGCAAAGCTTTCTTT; CDR3 protein: CASSAVTPGKAFF; V gene: TRBV9; D gene: .; clone size: many; J gene: TRBJ1-1
CDR3 DNA: TGTGCCAGCAGCTTAACCGGGACAGGGGTTCTACACGAGCAGTACTTC; CDR3 protein: CASSLTGTGVLHEQYF; V gene: TRBV7-2; D gene: TRBD1; clone size: .; J gene: TRBJ2-7
CDR3 DNA: TGTGCCATCAGTGTGGGGGGTCAGCCCCAGCATTTT; CDR3 protein: CAISVGGQPQHF; V gene: TRBV10-3; D gene: .; clone size: .; J gene: TRBJ1-5
CDR3 DNA: TGCAGCGTTTACGGGGCAGAGGTCACTGAAGCTTTCTTT; CDR3 protein: CSVYGAEVTEAFF; V gene: TRBV29-1; D gene: .; clone size: few; J gene: TRBJ1-1
CDR3 DNA: TGTGCCAGCAGTTTAACGGCGCGGGGGCCCTACGAGCAGTACTTC; CDR3 protein: CASSLTARGPYEQYF; V gene: TRBV12-3/TRBV12-4; D gene: .; clone size: many; J gene: TRBJ2-7
CDR3 DNA: TGTGCCACCAGCGGAGTAGGGGGCAGGAACGAGCAGTACTTC; CDR3 protein: CATSGVGGRNEQYF; V gene: TRBV15; D gene: TRBD1; clone size: .; J gene: TRBJ2-7
CDR3 DNA: TGTGCCAGCAGCCAAGAACGGGGAGGAGGAGGCCCTCTCGGGGAGCTGTTTTTT; CDR3 protein: CASSQERGGGGPLGELFF; V gene: TRBV3-1; D gene: .; clone size: few; J gene: TRBJ2-2
CDR3 DNA: TGTGCCAGCAGCTTAGAAAGGGGGGAGCTGTTTTTT; CDR3 protein: CASSLERGELFF; V gene: TRBV7-2; D gene: .; clone size: many; J gene: TRBJ2-2
CDR3 DNA: TGTGCCAGCAGCTTGGCCGGGACAGGGTTTCAGCCCCAGCATTTT; CDR3 protein: CASSLAGTGFQPQHF; V gene: TRBV11-2; D gene: TRBD1; clone size: .; J gene: TRBJ1-5